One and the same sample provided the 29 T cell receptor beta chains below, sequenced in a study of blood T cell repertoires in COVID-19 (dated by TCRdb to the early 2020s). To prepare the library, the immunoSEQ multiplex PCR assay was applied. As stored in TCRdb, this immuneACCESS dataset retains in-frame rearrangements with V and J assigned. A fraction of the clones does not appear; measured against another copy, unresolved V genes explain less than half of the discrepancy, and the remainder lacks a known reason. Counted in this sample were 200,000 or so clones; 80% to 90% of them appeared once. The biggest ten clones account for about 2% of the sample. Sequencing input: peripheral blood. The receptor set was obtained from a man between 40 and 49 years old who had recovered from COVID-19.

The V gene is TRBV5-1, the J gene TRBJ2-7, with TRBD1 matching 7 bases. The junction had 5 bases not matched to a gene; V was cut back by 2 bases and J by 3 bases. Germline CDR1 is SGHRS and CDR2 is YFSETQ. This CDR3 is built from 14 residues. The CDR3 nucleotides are TGCGCCAGCAGCTTACAGGGGAACAACTACGAGCAGTACTTC. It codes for CASSLQGNNYEQYF.

The CDR3 nucleotides are TGTGCTAGTGGTTCAGCCCAGACAGGGAGTTCTGAAGCTTTCTTT. Its translation is CASGSAQTGSSEAFF. The chain carries TRBV12-5 and TRBJ1-1, with 7 bases identical to TRBD1. The CDR3 is 15 residues long. J was trimmed by 6 bases and V by 4 bases; bases with no gene match: 11. Germline V gene lookup returns CDR1 LGHNT and CDR2 FRNRAP.

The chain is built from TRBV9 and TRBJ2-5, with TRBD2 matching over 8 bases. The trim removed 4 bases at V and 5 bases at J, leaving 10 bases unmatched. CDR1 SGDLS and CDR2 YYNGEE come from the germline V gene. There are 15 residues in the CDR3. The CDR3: CASSPRGAGVETQYF. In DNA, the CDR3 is TGTGCCAGCAGCCCGAGGGGAGCGGGAGTTGAGACCCAGTACTTC.

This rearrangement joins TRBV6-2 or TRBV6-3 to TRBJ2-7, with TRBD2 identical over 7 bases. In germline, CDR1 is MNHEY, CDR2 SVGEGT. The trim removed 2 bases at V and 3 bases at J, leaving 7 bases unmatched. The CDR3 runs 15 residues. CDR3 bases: TGTGCCAGCAGTTACGGTCCAGCGGGGCTCTACGAGCAGTACTTC. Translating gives CASSYGPAGLYEQYF.

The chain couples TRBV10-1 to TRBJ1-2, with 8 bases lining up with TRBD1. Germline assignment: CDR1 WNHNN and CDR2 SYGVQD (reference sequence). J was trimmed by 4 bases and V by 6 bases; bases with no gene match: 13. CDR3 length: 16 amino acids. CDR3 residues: CASRGGAEDRGYGYTF. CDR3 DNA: TGCGCCAGCAGGGGGGGGGCGGAAGACAGGGGCTATGGCTACACCTTC.

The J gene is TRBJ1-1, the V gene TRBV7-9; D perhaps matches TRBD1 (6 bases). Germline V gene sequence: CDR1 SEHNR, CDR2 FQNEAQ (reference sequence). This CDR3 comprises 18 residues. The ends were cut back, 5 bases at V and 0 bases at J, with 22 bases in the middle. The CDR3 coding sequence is TGTGCCAGCAGCGGACAAACAGGGATTTGGGCCTTGAACACTGAAGCTTTCTTT. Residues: CASSGQTGIWALNTEAFF.

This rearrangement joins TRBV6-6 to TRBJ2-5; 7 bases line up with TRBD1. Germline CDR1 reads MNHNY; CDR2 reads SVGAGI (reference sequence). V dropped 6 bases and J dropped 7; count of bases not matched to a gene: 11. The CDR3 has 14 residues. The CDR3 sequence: CASSQGQTFGTQYF. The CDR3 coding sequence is TGTGCCAGCAGCCAGGGACAGACATTCGGGACCCAGTACTTC.

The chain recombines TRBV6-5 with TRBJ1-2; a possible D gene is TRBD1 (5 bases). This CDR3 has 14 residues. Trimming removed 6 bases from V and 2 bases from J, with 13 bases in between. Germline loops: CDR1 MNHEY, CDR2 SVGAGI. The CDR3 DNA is TGTGCCAGCAGCCCAACGACAGACAACTATGGCTACACCTTC. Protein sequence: CASSPTTDNYGYTF.

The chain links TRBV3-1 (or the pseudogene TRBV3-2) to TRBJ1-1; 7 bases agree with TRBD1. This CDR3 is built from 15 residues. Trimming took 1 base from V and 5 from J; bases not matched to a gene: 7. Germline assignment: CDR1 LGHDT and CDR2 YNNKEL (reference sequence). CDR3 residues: CASSQGLAGGTEAFF. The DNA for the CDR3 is TGTGCCAGCAGCCAAGGGCTGGCAGGGGGTACTGAAGCTTTCTTT.

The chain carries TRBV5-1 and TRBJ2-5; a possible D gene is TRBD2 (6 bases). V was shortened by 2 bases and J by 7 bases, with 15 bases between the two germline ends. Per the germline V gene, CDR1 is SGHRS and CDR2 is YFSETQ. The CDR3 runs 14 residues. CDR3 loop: CASSFGGDRVTQYF. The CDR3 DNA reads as TGCGCCAGCAGCTTCGGCGGGGATCGTGTGACCCAGTACTTC.

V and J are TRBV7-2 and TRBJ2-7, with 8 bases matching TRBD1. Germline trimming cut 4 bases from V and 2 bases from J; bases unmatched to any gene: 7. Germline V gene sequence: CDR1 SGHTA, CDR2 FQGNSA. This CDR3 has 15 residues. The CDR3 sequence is CASSSRTGTAYEQYF. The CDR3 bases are TGTGCCAGCAGCTCGAGGACAGGGACGGCCTACGAGCAGTACTTC.

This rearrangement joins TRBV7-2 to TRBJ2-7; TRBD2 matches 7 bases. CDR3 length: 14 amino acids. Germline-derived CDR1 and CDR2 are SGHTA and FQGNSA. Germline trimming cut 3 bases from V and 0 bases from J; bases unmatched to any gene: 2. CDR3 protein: CASSFPGGSYEQYF. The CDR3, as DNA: TGTGCCAGCAGCTTTCCGGGAGGCTCCTACGAGCAGTACTTC. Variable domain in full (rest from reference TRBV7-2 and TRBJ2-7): GAGVSQSPSNKVTEKGKDVELRCDPISGHTALYWYRQSLGQGLEFLIYFQGNSAPDKSGLPSDRFSAERTGGSVSTLTIQRTQQEDSAVYLCASSFPGGSYEQYFGPGTRLTVT.

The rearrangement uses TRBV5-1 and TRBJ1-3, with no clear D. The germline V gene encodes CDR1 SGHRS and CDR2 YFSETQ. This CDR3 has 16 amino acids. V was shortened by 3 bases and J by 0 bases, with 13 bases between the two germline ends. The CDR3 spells CASSSNTASSGNTIYF. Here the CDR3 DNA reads TGCGCCAGCAGCTCAAACACCGCAAGCTCTGGAAACACCATATATTTT.

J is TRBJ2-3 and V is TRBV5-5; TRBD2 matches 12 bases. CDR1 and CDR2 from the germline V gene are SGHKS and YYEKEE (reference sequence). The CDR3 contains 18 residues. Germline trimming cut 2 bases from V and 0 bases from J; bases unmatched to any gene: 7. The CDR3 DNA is TGTGCCAGCAGCTTAAAGAGACTAGCGGGAGTTAGCACAGATACGCAGTATTTT. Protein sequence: CASSLKRLAGVSTDTQYF.

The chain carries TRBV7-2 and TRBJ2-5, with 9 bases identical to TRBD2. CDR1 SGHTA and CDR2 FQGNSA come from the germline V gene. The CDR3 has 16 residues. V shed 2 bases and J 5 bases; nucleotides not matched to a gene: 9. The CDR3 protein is CASSLSLRGGSETQYF. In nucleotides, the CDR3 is TGTGCCAGCAGCTTAAGCCTGCGGGGGGGCTCGGAGACCCAGTACTTC.

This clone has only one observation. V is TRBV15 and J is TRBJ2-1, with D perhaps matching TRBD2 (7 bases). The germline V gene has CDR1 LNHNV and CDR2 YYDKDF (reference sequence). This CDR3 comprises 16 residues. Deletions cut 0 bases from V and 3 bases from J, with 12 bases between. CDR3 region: CATSREGGGDYNEQFF. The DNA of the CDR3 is TGTGCCACCAGCAGAGAGGGAGGGGGGGACTACAATGAGCAGTTCTTC. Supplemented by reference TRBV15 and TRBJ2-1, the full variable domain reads DAMVIQNPRYQVTQFGKPVTLSCSQTLNHNVMYWYQQKSSQAPKLLFHYYDKDFNNEADTPDNFQSRRPNTSFCFLDIRSPGLGDTAMYLCATSREGGGDYNEQFFGPGTRLTVL.

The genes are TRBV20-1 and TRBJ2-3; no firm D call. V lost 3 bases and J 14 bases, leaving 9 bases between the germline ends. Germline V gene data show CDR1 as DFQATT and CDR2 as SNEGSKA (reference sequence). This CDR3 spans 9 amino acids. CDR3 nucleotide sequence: TGCAGTGCTAGTCCGGGTGGGTATTTT. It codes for CSASPGGYF.

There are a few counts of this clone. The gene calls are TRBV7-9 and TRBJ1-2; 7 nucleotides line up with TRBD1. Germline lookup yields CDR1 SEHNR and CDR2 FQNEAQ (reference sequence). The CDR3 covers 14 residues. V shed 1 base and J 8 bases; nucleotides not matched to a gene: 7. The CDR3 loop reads CASSLDTGVRGYTF. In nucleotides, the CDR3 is TGTGCCAGCAGCTTAGACACAGGGGTACGCGGCTACACCTTC.

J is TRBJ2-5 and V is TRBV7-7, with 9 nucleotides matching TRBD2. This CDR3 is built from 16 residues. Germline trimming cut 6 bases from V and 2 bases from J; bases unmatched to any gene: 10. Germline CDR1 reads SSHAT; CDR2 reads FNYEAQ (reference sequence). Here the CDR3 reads CASSPTDAGGQETQYF. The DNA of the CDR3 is TGTGCCAGCAGTCCTACCGACGCGGGAGGGCAAGAGACCCAGTACTTC.

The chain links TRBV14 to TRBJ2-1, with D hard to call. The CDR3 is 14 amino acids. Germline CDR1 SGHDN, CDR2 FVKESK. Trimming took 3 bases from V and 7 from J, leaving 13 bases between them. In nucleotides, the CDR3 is TGTGCCAGCAGCCACCTAGACCAATGGAATGAGCAGTTCTTC. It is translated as CASSHLDQWNEQFF.

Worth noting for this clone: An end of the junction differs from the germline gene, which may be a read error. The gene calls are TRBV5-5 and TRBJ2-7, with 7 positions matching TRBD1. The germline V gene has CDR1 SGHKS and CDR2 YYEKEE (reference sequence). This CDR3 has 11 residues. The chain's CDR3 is CASSFSRGIFF. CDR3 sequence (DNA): TGTGCCAGCAGCTTTTCCAGGGGGATATTCTTC.

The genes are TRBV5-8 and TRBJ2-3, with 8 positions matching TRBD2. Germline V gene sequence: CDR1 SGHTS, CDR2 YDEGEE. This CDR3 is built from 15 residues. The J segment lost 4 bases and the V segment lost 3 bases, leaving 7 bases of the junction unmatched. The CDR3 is CASSSGTRVADTQYF. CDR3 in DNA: TGTGCCAGCAGCTCCGGGACTAGGGTGGCAGATACGCAGTATTTT.

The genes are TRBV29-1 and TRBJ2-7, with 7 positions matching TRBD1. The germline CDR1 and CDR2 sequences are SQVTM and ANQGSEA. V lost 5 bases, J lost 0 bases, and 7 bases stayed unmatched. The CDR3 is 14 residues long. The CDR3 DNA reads TGCAGCGTTACTCCCGGGACAGCCTCCTACGAGCAGTACTTC. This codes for CSVTPGTASYEQYF.

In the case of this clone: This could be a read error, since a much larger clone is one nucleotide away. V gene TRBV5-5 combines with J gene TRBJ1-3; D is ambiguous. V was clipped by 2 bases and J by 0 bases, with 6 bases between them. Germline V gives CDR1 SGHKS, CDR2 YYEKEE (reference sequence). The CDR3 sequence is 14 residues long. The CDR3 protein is CASSLTASGNTIYF. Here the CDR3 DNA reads TGTGCCAGCAGCTTAACAGCCTCTGGAAACACCATATATTTT.

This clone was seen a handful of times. The DNA for the CDR3 is TGCGCCAGCGTCGGGGGTTCAGGGCAGCCCCAGCATTTT. Protein product: CASVGGSGQPQHF. V usage is TRBV10-2 and J usage is TRBJ1-5, with D possibly TRBD1 on 5 matching bases. Trimming left V 8 bases short and J 7 bases short, with 15 bases between. There are 13 residues in the CDR3. CDR1 and CDR2 (germline): WSHSY, SAAADI.

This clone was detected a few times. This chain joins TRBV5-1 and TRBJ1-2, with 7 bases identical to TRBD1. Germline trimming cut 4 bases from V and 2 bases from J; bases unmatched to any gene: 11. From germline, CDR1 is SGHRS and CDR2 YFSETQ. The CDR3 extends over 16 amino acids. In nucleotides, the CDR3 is TGCGCCAGCAGCCTCCTTCCAGGGGGTGTCAACTATGGCTACACCTTC. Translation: CASSLLPGGVNYGYTF.

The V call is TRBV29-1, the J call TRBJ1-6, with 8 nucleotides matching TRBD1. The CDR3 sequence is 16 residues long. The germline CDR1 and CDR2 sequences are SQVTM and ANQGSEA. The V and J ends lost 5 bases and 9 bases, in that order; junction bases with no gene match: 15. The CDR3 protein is CSVPEDRAPRGSPLHF. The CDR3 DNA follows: TGCAGCGTTCCAGAGGACAGGGCTCCCCGGGGTTCACCCCTCCACTTT.

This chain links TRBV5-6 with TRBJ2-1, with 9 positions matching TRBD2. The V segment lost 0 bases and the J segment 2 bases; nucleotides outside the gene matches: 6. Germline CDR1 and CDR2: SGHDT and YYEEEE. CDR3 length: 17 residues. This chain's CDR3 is CASSLAGSGSTYNEQFF. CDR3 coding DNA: TGTGCCAGCAGCTTGGCCGGTAGCGGGAGTACCTACAATGAGCAGTTCTTC.

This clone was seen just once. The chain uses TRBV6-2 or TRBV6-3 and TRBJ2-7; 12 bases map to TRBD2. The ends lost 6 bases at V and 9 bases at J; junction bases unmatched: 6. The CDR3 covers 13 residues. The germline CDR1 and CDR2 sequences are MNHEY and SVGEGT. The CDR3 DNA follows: TGTGCCAGCAGCCGCGGACTAGCGGGATGGCAGTACTTC. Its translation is CASSRGLAGWQYF.